The 7 T cell receptor beta chains below were found in one sample sequenced in a study of response to subunit inactivated influenza vaccine. TCRdb reprocessed the RT-PCR reads via MiXCR and lists one record per CDR3 protein. The sample shows roughly 620,000 distinct CDR3 sequences, about 11% of them seen only once. These data are also associated with another study on T cells expressing NK-cell markers. That source adds: For TCR beta, cDNA was produced by 5'RACE template switching with UMIs.

This specimen consisted of PBMCs from blood, obtained on the day of vaccination. Receptors were obtained from a man between 50 and 59 years old who received an inactivated influenza vaccine.

This clonotype appeared a few times. J is TRBJ2-7 and V is TRBV5-1; 10 nucleotides agree with TRBD2. The germline gives CDR1 SGHRS, CDR2 YFSETQ. The CDR3 is 15 residues long. Trimming cost V 0 bases and J 5 bases; bases outside gene matches: 5. CDR3 amino acids: CASSLELAGLDEQYF. As DNA, the CDR3 is TGCGCCAGCAGCTTGGAACTAGCGGGGCTAGACGAGCAGTACTTC.

This chain connects TRBV12-3 or TRBV12-4 to TRBJ2-6; D is perhaps TRBD1 (5 bases). Trimming took 5 bases from V and 2 from J, leaving 10 bases between them. The CDR3 is 15 residues long. The CDR3 nucleotides are TGTGCCAGCAGTCTCAGGACAACTGGGGCCAACGTCCTGACTTTC. It yields the protein CASSLRTTGANVLTF.

This clonotype has a handful of counts. The V gene is TRBV12-3 or TRBV12-4, the J gene TRBJ2-3, with 7 bases lining up with TRBD1. The CDR3 totals 15 residues. Losses at the gene ends were 6 bases for V and 2 bases for J; bases not matched to a gene: 8. CDR3 nucleotide sequence: TGTGCCAGCAGCAACTGGGGACAGAACACAGATACGCAGTATTTT. It is translated as CASSNWGQNTDTQYF.

This clonotype has a count of ten or more. The J gene is TRBJ2-5, the V gene TRBV20-1, with D hard to call. This CDR3 has 11 residues. Germline assignment: CDR1 DFQATT and CDR2 SNEGSKA (reference sequence). Trimming removed 6 bases at V and 3 bases at J, with 8 bases between. CDR3 in amino acids: CSAIEKETQYF. CDR3 in DNA: TGCAGTGCGATCGAGAAAGAGACCCAGTACTTC.

The chain links TRBV4-2 to TRBJ2-7, with no clear D. Trimming removed 0 bases at V and 4 bases at J, with 10 bases between. Germline V gives CDR1 LGHNA, CDR2 YNFKEQ. The CDR3 is made up of 14 amino acids. This chain's CDR3 is CASSQEAVGYEQYF. In DNA form, the CDR3 reads TGTGCCAGCAGCCAAGAAGCTGTTGGGTACGAGCAGTACTTC.

This clonotype was observed a handful of times. J is TRBJ2-5 and V is TRBV3-1, with 9 bases aligning to TRBD2. Germline-derived CDR1 and CDR2 are LGHDT and YNNKEL (reference sequence). This CDR3 region has 12 residues. V was clipped by 8 bases and J by 4 bases; unmatched bases: 2. The CDR3 nucleotides are TGTGCCAGCGGACTAGCGATAGAGACCCAGTACTTC. Translation gives CASGLAIETQYF.

The gene calls are TRBV2 and TRBJ1-6; 8 bases line up with TRBD1. V trimming: 4 bases; J trimming: 10 bases; junction bases outside the gene matches: 3. The CDR3 has 13 residues. Germline CDR1 reads SNHLY; CDR2 reads FYNNEI. This CDR3 reads CASSGQGRSPLHF. The CDR3 nucleotides are TGTGCCAGCAGTGGACAGGGGAGGTCACCCCTCCACTTT.